This T cell receptor beta chain was observed in a study of shared clonotypes between healthy human individuals. The study's findings and limits: Researchers sampled blood only, noting tissue repertoires likely differ. Researchers found naive subsets generally carried larger estimated richness than memory subsets.

Notes on this clone: Its antigen is unidentified. A much larger clone differs by one base, so this may be a read error.

This CDR3 has 11 amino acids. V shed 7 bases and J shed 3 bases, with 6 bases lying between them. Per germline, CDR1 SNHLY and CDR2 FYNNEI. Sequencing was performed with immunoSEQ multiplex PCR; in TCRdb, only in-frame clones are kept and a portion is missing. The sample includes 740,000 or so clones, less than 80% of them seen just once. Sample: memory CD4+ T cells sorted from blood. Subset of the sample: CD45RA-negative fraction. The chain combines TRBV2 with TRBJ2-5, with D unresolved. The receptor's source is a woman in her thirties in good health. The CDR3 region is CASTAKETQYF. The CDR3 region has the DNA TGTGCCAGCACGGCAAAAGAGACCCAGTACTTC.